The 12 T cell receptor beta chains listed next were all sequenced from one sample in a study of blood T cell repertoires in COVID-19. Data came from immunoSEQ multiplex PCR; TCRdb stores just in-frame clones and leaves some out. In the table there are approximately 230,000 clones, approximately 90% of which are singletons. Source material: peripheral blood. These receptors originate from a man younger than 45 who had recovered from COVID-19.

CDR3 nucleotide sequence: TGTGCCAGCTACAGCACAACTAATGAAAAACTGTTTTTT. Amino acid sequence: CASYSTTNEKLFF. V and J are TRBV4-2 and TRBJ1-4, with D uncertain. The germline CDR1 and CDR2 sequences are LGHNA and YNFKEQ. V was trimmed by 8 bases and J by 0 bases, leaving 7 bases between them. The CDR3 consists of 13 residues.

V gene TRBV7-8 combines with J gene TRBJ1-2; D unresolved. Between the trimmed V and J ends, which lost 7 bases and 7 bases, there was a span of 16 bases. The CDR3 has 13 amino acids. CDR1 is SGHVS, CDR2 FQNEAQ, per germline. The CDR3 here is CASTLGRESGYTF. The CDR3 region has the DNA TGTGCCAGCACCCTAGGGAGGGAGAGTGGCTACACCTTC.

The rearrangement uses TRBV19 and TRBJ2-1; TRBD1 aligns across 7 bases. Unmatched junction bases numbered 7, after V lost 4 bases and J lost 4 bases. The germline V gene encodes CDR1 LNHDA and CDR2 SQIVND (reference sequence). The CDR3 is 15 amino acids. CDR3 region: CASSNPGQIYNEQFF. DNA of the CDR3: TGTGCCAGTAGTAATCCGGGACAGATATACAATGAGCAGTTCTTC.

The gene calls are TRBV6-6 and TRBJ2-5, with no clear D. CDR3 length equals 9 residues. Germline CDR1 is MNHNY and CDR2 is SVGAGI (reference sequence). V was shortened by 6 bases and J by 11 bases, with 7 bases between the two germline ends. In DNA, the CDR3 is TGTGCCAGCAGCCCCCCGCAGTACTTC. Encoded protein: CASSPPQYF.

CDR3 sequence (DNA): TGTGCCAGCAGTGTGGGCGAGAGTGAGTCAGGGGCCAACGTCCTGACTTTC. Protein sequence: CASSVGESESGANVLTF. The chain employs TRBV6-1 and TRBJ2-6; D ambiguous. This CDR3 has 17 residues. The V end lost 4 bases, the J end lost 4 bases, and 17 bases lay between the germline ends. CDR1 is MNHNS, CDR2 SASEGT, per germline.

This chain uses TRBV19 with TRBJ2-2; D is possibly TRBD2 (6 bases). This CDR3 comprises 15 residues. Trimming took off 10 bases at V and 3 bases at J, with 18 bases between the two ends. Germline loops: CDR1 LNHDA, CDR2 SQIVND (reference sequence). The CDR3 sequence: CATKTFGEDTGELFF. CDR3 DNA sequence: TGTGCCACAAAGACCTTTGGGGAGGACACCGGGGAGCTGTTTTTT.

This chain links TRBV24-1 with TRBJ1-3; D unclear. Germline V lookup: CDR1 KGHDR, CDR2 SFDVKD. V lost 1 base and J lost 0, with 15 bases in between. The CDR3 covers 18 residues. The CDR3, as DNA: TGTGCCACCAGTGATTTTGGCAGGTTCTTCTACTCTGGAAACACCATATATTTT. Protein product: CATSDFGRFFYSGNTIYF.

V gene TRBV11-2 combines with J gene TRBJ2-7, with 7 bases identical to TRBD1. The CDR3 has 15 residues. J was trimmed by 0 bases and V by 4 bases; bases with no gene match: 6. Germline CDR1 and CDR2: SGHAT and FQNNGV. Written as DNA, the CDR3 is TGTGCCAGCAGCTCCAGACAGGGTTCCTCCTACGAGCAGTACTTC. Translated: CASSSRQGSSYEQYF.

The chain couples TRBV30 to TRBJ2-2; TRBD1 might be the D (6 bases). V lost 3 bases to trimming and J lost 7 bases, with 12 bases between them. This CDR3 contains 13 residues. In germline, CDR1 is GTSNPN, CDR2 SVGIG (reference sequence). The CDR3 reads CAWSASGVGELFF. CDR3 in DNA: TGTGCCTGGAGCGCTTCAGGGGTCGGGGAGCTGTTTTTT.

The chain is built from TRBV19 and TRBJ1-2; TRBD1 agrees at 8 bases. The length of the CDR3 is 14 residues. Germline CDR1 LNHDA, CDR2 SQIVND (reference sequence). V lost 7 bases, J lost 4 bases, and 8 bases stayed unmatched. The CDR3 region is CASIDRGGSYGYTF. DNA for the CDR3: TGTGCCAGTATAGACAGGGGAGGGAGCTATGGCTACACCTTC.

V usage is TRBV28 and J usage is TRBJ1-2; D is unresolved. Germline-derived CDR1 and CDR2 are MDHEN and SYDVKM. V shed 1 base and J shed 5 bases, with 8 bases lying between them. The CDR3 covers 13 residues. The CDR3: CASSLSQIYGYTF. DNA of the CDR3: TGTGCCAGCAGTTTATCACAGATATATGGCTACACCTTC.

This rearrangement joins TRBV19 to TRBJ2-2; tentative D call: TRBD1 (6 bases). Trimming left V 1 base short and J 6 bases short, with 9 bases between. Per the germline V gene, CDR1 is LNHDA and CDR2 is SQIVND (reference sequence). CDR3 length: 14 amino acids. CDR3 DNA: TGTGCCAGTAGTATAGGGGCAGGGGCCGGGGAGCTGTTTTTT. It specifies CASSIGAGAGELFF. Based on the CDR3 plus reference TRBV19 and TRBJ2-2, the full variable domain is DGGITQSPKYLFRKEGQNVTLSCEQNLNHDAMYWYRQDPGQGLRLIYYSQIVNDFQKGDIAEGYSVSREKKESFPLTVTSAQKNPTAFYLCASSIGAGAGELFFGEGSRLTVL.